This TCR beta chain was obtained from a study of T cell changes during pregnancy in multiple sclerosis. The table came from immunoSEQ multiplex PCR; TCRdb's copy has only in-frame clones and leaves some out. The sample carries 88,000 or so clones, 90% to 95% recorded once. The material was peripheral blood, obtained before pregnancy. This TCR derives from a female donor with multiple sclerosis, enrolled in a pregnancy study.

The CDR3 loop is CASSTQLMNTEAFF. The CDR3 nucleotides read TGTGCCAGTAGTACACAGCTAATGAACACTGAAGCTTTCTTT. The rearrangement links TRBV19 to TRBJ1-1; D uncertain. CDR1 and CDR2 (germline): LNHDA, SQIVND (reference sequence). This CDR3 has 14 amino acids. Trimming removed 4 bases from V and 0 bases from J, with 9 bases in between. Combining the CDR3 with reference TRBV19 and TRBJ1-1 gives the whole variable domain DGGITQSPKYLFRKEGQNVTLSCEQNLNHDAMYWYRQDPGQGLRLIYYSQIVNDFQKGDIAEGYSVSREKKESFPLTVTSAQKNPTAFYLCASSTQLMNTEAFFGQGTRLTVV.